This TCR beta chain emerged from a study of T cells expressing NK-cell markers. Study-wide results and caveats: Of CD8+ T cells, 1.0-7.0% belonged to dominant NKG2C+ clonotypes in several donors.

Comment on this clonotype: Its antigen remains unknown.

Germline V lookup: CDR1 DFQATT, CDR2 SNEGSKA (reference sequence). CDR3 length: 15 residues. TCRdb re-called the 5' RACE reads; one entry per CDR3 protein, DNA not given. There are about 260,000 distinct CDR3 sequences in the sample, with around 4.3% held by the top ten. The chain recombines TRBV20-1 with TRBJ2-1; there is no DNA to check the TCRdb D call of TRBD2. This receptor was taken from a woman aged 18 to 75 in good health. Sequenced sample: blood T cells: a sorted CD56 or NKG2C T cell subset, CD4+ or CD8+ T cells, or bulk PBMC T cells (not recorded which). CDR3 sequence: CSARDLGEGLNEQFF.